Listed below are T cell receptor beta chains from one sample, sequenced in a study of T cells in Graves' hyperthyroidism and ophthalmopathy. TCRdb recomputed calls from the multiplex PCR reads with MiXCR, one row per CDR3 protein. The sample contains over 250,000 distinct CDR3 sequences, about an eighth of which appear only once. The sample taken for sequencing was blood. The receptors originated from a woman between 35 and 50 years old with Graves' ophthalmopathy. Both conserved end residues are part of each CDR3. A D gene is named only where the DNA matches it firmly. Where a row states a size, it is once, few, many or the class of an expanded clone; other rows omit it.

size	V	J	D	CDR3	DNA
many	TRBV15	TRBJ2-1	TRBD2	CATSSPVIRGGDYNEQFF	TGTGCCACCAGCTCCCCGGTGATTCGGGGGGGGGACTACAATGAGCAGTTCTTC
few	TRBV4-2	TRBJ2-7	-	CASSQDGGAGEQYF	TGTGCCAGCAGCCAAGATGGAGGGGCCGGCGAGCAGTACTTC
few	TRBV29-1	TRBJ2-1	TRBD2	CSVERTASGSWSDEQFF	TGCAGCGTTGAACGTACGGCTAGCGGGAGTTGGAGCGATGAGCAGTTCTTC
few	TRBV11-3	TRBJ1-1	TRBD1	CASSWTGGNTEALF	TGTGCCAGCAGCTGGACAGGGGGGAACACTGAAGCTCTCTTT
many	TRBV18	TRBJ2-7	-	CASSRHYEQYF	TGTGCCAGCTCACGCCACTACGAGCAGTACTTC
-	TRBV28	TRBJ1-5	-	CASISHGSMGNQPQHF	TGTGCCAGCATCTCGCACGGGAGCATGGGCAATCAGCCCCAGCATTTT
many	TRBV27	TRBJ2-7	TRBD1	CASSFRTGTEGYEQYF	TGTGCCAGCAGTTTCCGAACCGGGACAGAGGGCTACGAGCAGTACTTC
many	TRBV6-5	TRBJ1-1	-	CASSYAWGTMGNTEAFF	TGTGCCAGCAGTTACGCCTGGGGAACTATGGGGAACACTGAAGCTTTCTTT
-	TRBV20-1	TRBJ2-7	-	CSAPKALLNYEQYF	TGCAGTGCGCCGAAGGCCCTATTAAACTACGAGCAGTACTTC
many	TRBV11-2	TRBJ2-1	TRBD2	CATRRLAANEQFF	TGTGCCACCCGGAGACTAGCGGCCAATGAGCAGTTCTTC
many	TRBV11-2	TRBJ1-4	-	CASRSGGSRNEKLFF	TGTGCCAGCAGATCCGGGGGGAGTCGTAATGAAAAACTGTTTTTT
once	TRBV30	TRBJ1-1	-	CAWGDQGFLNTEAFF	TGTGCCTGGGGGGATCAGGGATTTCTGAACACTGAAGCTTTCTTT
many	TRBV10-2	TRBJ2-1	TRBD2	CASSGTSGPLNEQFF	TGCGCCAGCAGTGGGACTAGCGGGCCCCTCAATGAGCAGTTCTTC
many	TRBV28	TRBJ2-7	TRBD1	CASNTGTGAYEQYF	TGTGCCAGCAACACCGGGACAGGGGCCTACGAGCAGTACTTC
many	TRBV7-8	TRBJ1-4	-	CASKSGGGRRKLFF	TGTGCCAGCAAATCTGGTGGGGGGCGCCGAAAACTGTTTTTT
-	TRBV5-5	TRBJ1-5	-	CASSLGSRVLNQPQHF	TGTGCCAGCAGCTTGGGGAGTCGAGTGCTAAATCAGCCCCAGCATTTT
many	TRBV2	TRBJ2-7	TRBD2	CASRAGTSGGSTYEQYF	TGTGCCAGCAGAGCCGGGACTAGCGGGGGGAGCACCTACGAGCAGTACTTC
many	TRBV3-1	TRBJ2-5	-	CASSQDYPRPWETQYF	TGTGCCAGCAGCCAAGATTACCCCCGGCCTTGGGAGACCCAGTACTTC
many	TRBV28	TRBJ2-3	-	CATIGGLFTDTQYF	TGTGCCACCATTGGGGGACTTTTCACAGATACGCAGTATTTT
few	TRBV30	TRBJ1-4	TRBD1	CAWRPQGAAEKLFF	TGTGCCTGGAGACCACAGGGGGCGGCTGAAAAACTGTTTTTT
-	TRBV27	TRBJ2-1	TRBD2	CASSSRLAGGYEQFF	TGTGCCAGCAGTTCGAGACTAGCGGGGGGCTATGAGCAGTTCTTC
-	TRBV28	TRBJ1-1	TRBD1	CASRKQGGVVDTEAFF	TGTGCCAGCAGGAAACAGGGGGGGGTAGTAGACACTGAAGCTTTCTTT
many	TRBV6-5	TRBJ1-5	TRBD1	CASVTRQGLNQPQHF	TGTGCCAGCGTTACGAGACAGGGTCTTAATCAGCCCCAGCATTTT
few	TRBV6-1	TRBJ2-5	-	CASGYPPIETQYF	TGTGCCTCTGGTTATCCACCGATAGAGACCCAGTACTTC
many	TRBV11-2	TRBJ2-2	-	CASSPRLANTGELFF	TGTGCCAGCAGCCCACGCCTAGCGAACACCGGGGAGCTGTTTTTT